The entry that follows covers one T cell receptor (beta chain) sequence. The data were taken from a study of blood T cell repertoires in COVID-19. Study-wide context: T cells, B-cell-depleted T cells, or PBMCs supplied cDNA or gDNA.

Those who participated ranged in age from about 18 to 95 years and resided in 20 to 25 US areas. In the original analysis: Reference gene primer amplification gave estimated nucleated cell counts. Produced via immunoSEQ multiplex PCR; TCRdb's table is partial and in-frame only. V and J calls and clone size are given by that table; D and trimming were obtained from the DNA. The sample lists some 290,000 clones; just over 90% were seen once. Specimen: PBMCs or T cells enriched from blood (not recorded which). The source is a woman in her thirties or forties with acute COVID-19.

The CDR3 nucleotides are TGTGCCAGCCGGACTAGCGGGGGGGCTCGCGAGCAGTACTTC. This translates into CASRTSGGAREQYF. J is TRBJ2-7 and V is TRBV19, with 15 bases matching TRBD2. This CDR3 contains 14 residues. From germline, CDR1 is LNHDA and CDR2 SQIVND (reference sequence). Trimming at V came to 9 bases and at J to 6 bases, leaving 6 bases not matched to a gene.